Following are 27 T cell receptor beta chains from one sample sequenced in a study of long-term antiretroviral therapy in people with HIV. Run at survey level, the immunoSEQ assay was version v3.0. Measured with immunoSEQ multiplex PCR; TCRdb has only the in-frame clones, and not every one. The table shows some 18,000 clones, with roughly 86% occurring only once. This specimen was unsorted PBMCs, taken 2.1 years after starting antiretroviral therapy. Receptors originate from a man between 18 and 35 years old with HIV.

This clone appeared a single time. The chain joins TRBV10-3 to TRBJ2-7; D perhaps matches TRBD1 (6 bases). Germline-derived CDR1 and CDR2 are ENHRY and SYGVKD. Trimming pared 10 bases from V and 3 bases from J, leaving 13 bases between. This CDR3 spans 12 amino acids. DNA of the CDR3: TGTGCCAGTACAGGGTCGGACTACGAGCAGTACTTC. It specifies CASTGSDYEQYF.

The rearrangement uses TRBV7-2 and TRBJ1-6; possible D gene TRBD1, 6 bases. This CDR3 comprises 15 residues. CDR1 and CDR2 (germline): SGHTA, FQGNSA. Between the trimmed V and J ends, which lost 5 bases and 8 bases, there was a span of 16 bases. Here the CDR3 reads CASSQQGDEYSPLHF. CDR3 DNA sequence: TGTGCCAGCAGCCAACAGGGTGATGAGTATTCACCCCTCCACTTT. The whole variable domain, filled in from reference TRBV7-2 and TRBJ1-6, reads GAGVSQSPSNKVTEKGKDVELRCDPISGHTALYWYRQSLGQGLEFLIYFQGNSAPDKSGLPSDRFSAERTGGSVSTLTIQRTQQEDSAVYLCASSQQGDEYSPLHFGNGTRLTVT.

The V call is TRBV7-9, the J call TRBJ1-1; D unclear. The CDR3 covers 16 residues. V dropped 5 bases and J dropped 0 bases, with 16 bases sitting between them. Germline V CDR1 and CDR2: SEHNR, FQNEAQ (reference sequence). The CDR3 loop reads CASSRYTDILNTEAFF. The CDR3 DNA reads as TGTGCCAGCAGCCGGTATACGGATATTTTGAACACTGAAGCTTTCTTT.

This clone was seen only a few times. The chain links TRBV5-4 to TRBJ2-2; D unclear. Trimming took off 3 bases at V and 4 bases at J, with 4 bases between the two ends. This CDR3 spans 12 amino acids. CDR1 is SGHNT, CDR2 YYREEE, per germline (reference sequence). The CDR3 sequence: CASSSSTGELFF. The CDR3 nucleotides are TGTGCCAGCAGCTCCTCCACCGGGGAGCTGTTTTTT.

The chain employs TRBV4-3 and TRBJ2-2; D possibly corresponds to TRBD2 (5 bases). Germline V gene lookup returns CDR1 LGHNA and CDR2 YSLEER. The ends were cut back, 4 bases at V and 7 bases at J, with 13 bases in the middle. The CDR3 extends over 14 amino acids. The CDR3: CASSPGYFSGELFF. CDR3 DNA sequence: TGCGCCAGCAGCCCGGGATATTTCAGCGGGGAGCTGTTTTTT.

The CDR3 reads CASAHTPTLPGELFF. In DNA form, the CDR3 reads TGTGCCAGCGCCCATACCCCGACGCTCCCAGGGGAGCTGTTTTTT. The chain is built from TRBV6-6 and TRBJ2-2, with unresolved D. In germline, CDR1 is MNHNY, CDR2 SVGAGI (reference sequence). V lost 8 bases and J 8 bases, leaving 21 bases between the germline ends. This CDR3 region has 15 residues.

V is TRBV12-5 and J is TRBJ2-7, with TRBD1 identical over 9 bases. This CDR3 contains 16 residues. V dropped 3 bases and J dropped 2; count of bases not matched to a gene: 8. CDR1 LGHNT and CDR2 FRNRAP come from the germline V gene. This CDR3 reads CASGLQVGDRAYEQYF. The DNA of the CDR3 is TGTGCTAGTGGTTTACAGGTAGGGGACAGGGCCTACGAGCAGTACTTC.

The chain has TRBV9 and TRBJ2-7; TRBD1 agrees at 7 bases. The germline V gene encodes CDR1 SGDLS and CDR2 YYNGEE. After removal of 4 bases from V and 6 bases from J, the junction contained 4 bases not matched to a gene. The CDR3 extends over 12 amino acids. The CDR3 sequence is CASSKTGAEQYF. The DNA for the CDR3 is TGTGCCAGCAGCAAAACAGGGGCCGAGCAGTACTTC. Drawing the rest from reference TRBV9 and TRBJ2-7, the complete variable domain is DSGVTQTPKHLITATGQRVTLRCSPRSGDLSVYWYQQSLDQGLQFLIQYYNGEERAKGNILERFSAQQFPDLHSELNLSSLELGDSALYFCASSKTGAEQYFGPGTRLTVT.

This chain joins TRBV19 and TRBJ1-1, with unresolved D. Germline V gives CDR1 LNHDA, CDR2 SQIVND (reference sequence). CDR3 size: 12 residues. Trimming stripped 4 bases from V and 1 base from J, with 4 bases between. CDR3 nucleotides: TGTGCCAGTAGTAAGGGGAACACTGAAGCTTTCTTT. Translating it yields CASSKGNTEAFF.

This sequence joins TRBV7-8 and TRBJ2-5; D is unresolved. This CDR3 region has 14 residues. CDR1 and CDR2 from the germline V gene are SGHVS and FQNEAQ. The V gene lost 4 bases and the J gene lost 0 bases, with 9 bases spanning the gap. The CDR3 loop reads CASSYYPYQETQYF. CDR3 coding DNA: TGTGCCAGCAGCTATTATCCGTACCAAGAGACCCAGTACTTC.

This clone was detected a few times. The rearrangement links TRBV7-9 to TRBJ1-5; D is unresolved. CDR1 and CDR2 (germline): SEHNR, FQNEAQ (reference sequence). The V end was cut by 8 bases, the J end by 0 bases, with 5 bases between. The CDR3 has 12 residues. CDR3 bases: TGTGCCAGCGGTTATAGCAATCAGCCCCAGCATTTT. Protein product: CASGYSNQPQHF.

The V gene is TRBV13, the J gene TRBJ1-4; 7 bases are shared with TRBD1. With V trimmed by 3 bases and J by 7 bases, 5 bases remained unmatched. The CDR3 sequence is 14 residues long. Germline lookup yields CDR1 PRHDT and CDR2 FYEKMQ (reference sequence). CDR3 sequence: CASSFRGGSEKLFF. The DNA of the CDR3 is TGTGCCAGCAGCTTTCGAGGGGGCAGTGAAAAACTGTTTTTT.

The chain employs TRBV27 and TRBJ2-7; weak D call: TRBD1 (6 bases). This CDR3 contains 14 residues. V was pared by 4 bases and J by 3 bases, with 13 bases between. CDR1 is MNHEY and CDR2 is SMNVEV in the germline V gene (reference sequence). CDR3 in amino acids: CASSSGERLYEQYF. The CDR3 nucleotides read TGTGCCAGCAGTTCAGGGGAACGCCTCTACGAGCAGTACTTC.

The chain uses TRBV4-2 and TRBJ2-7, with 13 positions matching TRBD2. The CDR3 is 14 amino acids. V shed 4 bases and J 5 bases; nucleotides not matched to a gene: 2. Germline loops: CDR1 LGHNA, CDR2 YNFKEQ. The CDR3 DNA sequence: TGTGCCAGCAGCCCCGGACTAGCGGGAGACGAGCAGTACTTC. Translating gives CASSPGLAGDEQYF.

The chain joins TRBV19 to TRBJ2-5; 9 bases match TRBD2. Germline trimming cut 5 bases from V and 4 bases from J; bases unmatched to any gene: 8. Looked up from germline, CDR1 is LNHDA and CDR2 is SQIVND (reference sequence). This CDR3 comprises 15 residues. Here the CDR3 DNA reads TGTGCCAGTAGTGGCGGGAGGGGACTCGGAGAGACCCAGTACTTC. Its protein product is CASSGGRGLGETQYF. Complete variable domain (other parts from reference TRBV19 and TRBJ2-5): DGGITQSPKYLFRKEGQNVTLSCEQNLNHDAMYWYRQDPGQGLRLIYYSQIVNDFQKGDIAEGYSVSREKKESFPLTVTSAQKNPTAFYLCASSGGRGLGETQYFGPGTRLLVL.

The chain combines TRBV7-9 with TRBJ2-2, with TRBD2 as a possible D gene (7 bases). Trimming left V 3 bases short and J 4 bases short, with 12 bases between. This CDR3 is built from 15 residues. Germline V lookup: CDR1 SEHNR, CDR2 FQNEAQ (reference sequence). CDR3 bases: TGTGCCAGCAGCTTGGGGGGGGGCCGCACCGGGGAGCTGTTTTTT. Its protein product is CASSLGGGRTGELFF.

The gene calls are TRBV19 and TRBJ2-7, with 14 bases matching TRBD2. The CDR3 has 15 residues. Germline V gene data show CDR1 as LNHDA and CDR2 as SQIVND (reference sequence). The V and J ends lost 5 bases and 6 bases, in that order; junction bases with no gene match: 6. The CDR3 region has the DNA TGTGCCAGTAGTCCGGGACTAGCGGGAGCCCGCGAGCAGTACTTC. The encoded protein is CASSPGLAGAREQYF. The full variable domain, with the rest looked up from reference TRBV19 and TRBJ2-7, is DGGITQSPKYLFRKEGQNVTLSCEQNLNHDAMYWYRQDPGQGLRLIYYSQIVNDFQKGDIAEGYSVSREKKESFPLTVTSAQKNPTAFYLCASSPGLAGAREQYFGPGTRLTVT.

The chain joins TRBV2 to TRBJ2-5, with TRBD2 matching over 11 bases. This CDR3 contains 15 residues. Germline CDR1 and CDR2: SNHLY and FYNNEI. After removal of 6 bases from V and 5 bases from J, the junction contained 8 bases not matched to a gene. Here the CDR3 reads CASSYSGGAWETQYF. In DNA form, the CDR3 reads TGTGCCAGCAGCTATAGCGGGGGGGCCTGGGAGACCCAGTACTTC.

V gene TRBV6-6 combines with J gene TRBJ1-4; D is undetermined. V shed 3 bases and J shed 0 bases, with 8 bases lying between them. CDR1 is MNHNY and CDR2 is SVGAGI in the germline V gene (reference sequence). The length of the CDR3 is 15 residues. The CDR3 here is CASSYVTATNEKLFF. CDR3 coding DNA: TGTGCCAGCAGTTATGTCACAGCAACTAATGAAAAACTGTTTTTT.

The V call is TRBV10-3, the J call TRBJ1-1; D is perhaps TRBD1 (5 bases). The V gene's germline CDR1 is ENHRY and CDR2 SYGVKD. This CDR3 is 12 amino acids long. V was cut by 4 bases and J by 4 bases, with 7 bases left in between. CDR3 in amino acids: CAISGGPTEAFF. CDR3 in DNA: TGTGCCATCAGTGGGGGCCCCACTGAAGCTTTCTTT.

The CDR3 spells CASRLGGANEQFF. DNA of the CDR3: TGTGCCAGCAGGTTGGGGGGGGCCAATGAGCAGTTCTTC. The chain carries TRBV7-3 and TRBJ2-1; D might be TRBD2 (7 bases). Trimming left V 6 bases short and J 6 bases short, with 12 bases between. Germline-derived CDR1 and CDR2 are SGHTA and FQGTGA. The CDR3 is 13 amino acids.

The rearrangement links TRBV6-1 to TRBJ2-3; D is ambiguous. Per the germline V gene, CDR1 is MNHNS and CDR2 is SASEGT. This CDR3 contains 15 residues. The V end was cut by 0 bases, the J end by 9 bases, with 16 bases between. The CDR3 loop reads CASSEARLIGWTQYF. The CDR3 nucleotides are TGTGCCAGCAGTGAAGCCCGTCTGATTGGGTGGACGCAGTATTTT.

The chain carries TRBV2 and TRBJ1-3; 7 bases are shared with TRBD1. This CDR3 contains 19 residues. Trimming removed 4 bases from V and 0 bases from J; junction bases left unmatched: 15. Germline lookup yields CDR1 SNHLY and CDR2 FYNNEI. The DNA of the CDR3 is TGTGCCAGCAGTGGTCTCTGGTGGGACAGAGCCCGCTCTGGAAACACCATATATTTT. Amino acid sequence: CASSGLWWDRARSGNTIYF. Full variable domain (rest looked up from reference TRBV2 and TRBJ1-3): EPEVTQTPSHQVTQMGQEVILRCVPISNHLYFYWYRQILGQKVEFLVSFYNNEISEKSEIFDDQFSVERPDGSNFTLKIRSTKLEDSAMYFCASSGLWWDRARSGNTIYFGEGSWLTVV.

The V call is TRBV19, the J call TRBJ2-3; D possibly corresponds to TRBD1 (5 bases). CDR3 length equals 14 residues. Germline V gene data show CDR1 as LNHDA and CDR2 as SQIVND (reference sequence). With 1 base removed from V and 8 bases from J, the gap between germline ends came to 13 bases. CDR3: CASSIGQGDLTQYF. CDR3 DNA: TGTGCCAGTAGTATAGGTCAGGGTGATCTTACGCAGTATTTT.

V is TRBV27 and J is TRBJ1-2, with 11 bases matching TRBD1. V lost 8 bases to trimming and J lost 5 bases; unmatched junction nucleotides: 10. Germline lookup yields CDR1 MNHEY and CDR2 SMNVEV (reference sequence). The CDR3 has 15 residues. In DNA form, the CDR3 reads TGTGCCAGCTCACTTCGGACAGGGGGCTTTTATGGCTACACCTTC. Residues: CASSLRTGGFYGYTF.

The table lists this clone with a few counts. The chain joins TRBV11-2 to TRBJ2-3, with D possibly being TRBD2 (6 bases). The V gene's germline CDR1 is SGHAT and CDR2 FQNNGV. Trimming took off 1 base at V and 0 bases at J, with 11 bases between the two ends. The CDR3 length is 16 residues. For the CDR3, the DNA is TGTGCCAGCAGCTTAGGAGCGGGCCCTAGCACAGATACGCAGTATTTT. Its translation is CASSLGAGPSTDTQYF.

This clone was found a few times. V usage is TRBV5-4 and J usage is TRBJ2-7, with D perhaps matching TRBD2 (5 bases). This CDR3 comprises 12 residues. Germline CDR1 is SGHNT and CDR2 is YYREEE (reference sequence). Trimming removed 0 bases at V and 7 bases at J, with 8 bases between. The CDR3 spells CASSLGRDEQYF. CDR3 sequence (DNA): TGTGCCAGCAGCTTGGGACGGGATGAGCAGTACTTC. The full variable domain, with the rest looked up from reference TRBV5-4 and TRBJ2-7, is ETGVTQSPTHLIKTRGQQVTLRCSSQSGHNTVSWYQQALGQGPQFIFQYYREEENGRGNFPPRFSGLQFPNYSSELNVNALELDDSALYLCASSLGRDEQYFGPGTRLTVT.